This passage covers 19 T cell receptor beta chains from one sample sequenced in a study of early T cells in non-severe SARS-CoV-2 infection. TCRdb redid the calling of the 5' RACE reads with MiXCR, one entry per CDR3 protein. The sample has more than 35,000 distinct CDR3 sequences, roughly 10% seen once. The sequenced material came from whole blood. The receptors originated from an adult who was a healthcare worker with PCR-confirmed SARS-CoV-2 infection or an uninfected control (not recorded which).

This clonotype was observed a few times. The CDR3, as DNA: TGCAGTGCTAGAGGGGGAGACACTGAAGCTTTCTTT. Amino acid sequence: CSARGGDTEAFF. This sequence joins TRBV20-1 and TRBJ1-1; D not certain. Germline V CDR1 and CDR2: DFQATT, SNEGSKA (reference sequence). The length of the CDR3 is 12 residues. The V and J ends lost 1 base and 3 bases respectively, with 6 bases between them.

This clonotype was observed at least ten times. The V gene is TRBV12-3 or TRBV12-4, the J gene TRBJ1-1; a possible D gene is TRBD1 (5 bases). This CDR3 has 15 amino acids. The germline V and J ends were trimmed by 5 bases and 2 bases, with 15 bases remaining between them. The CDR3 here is CASSLRDGGNTEAFF. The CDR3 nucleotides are TGTGCCAGCAGTCTCCGGGACGGAGGAAACACTGAAGCTTTCTTT.

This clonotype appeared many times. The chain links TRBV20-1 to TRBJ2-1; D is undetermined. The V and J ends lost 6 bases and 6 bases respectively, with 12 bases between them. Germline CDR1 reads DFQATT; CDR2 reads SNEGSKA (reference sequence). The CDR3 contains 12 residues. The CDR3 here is CSAPHPLNEQFF. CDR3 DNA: TGCAGTGCCCCACATCCCCTCAATGAGCAGTTCTTC.

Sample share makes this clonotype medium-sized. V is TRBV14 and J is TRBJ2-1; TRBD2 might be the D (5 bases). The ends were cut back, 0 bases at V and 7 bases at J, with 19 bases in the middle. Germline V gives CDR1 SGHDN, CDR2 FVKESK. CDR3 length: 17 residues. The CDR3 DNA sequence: TGTGCCAGCAGCCAAGATCTGAGAGGCCCGTGGGAGAATGAGCAGTTCTTC. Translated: CASSQDLRGPWENEQFF.

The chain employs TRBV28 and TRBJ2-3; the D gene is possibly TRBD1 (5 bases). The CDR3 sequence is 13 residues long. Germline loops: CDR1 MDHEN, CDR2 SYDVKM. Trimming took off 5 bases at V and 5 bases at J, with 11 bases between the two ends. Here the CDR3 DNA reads TGTGCCAGCAGTCCCCCAGGGATAGATACGCAGTATTTT. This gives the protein CASSPPGIDTQYF. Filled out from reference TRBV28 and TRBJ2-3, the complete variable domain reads DVKVTQSSRYLVKRTGEKVFLECVQDMDHENMFWYRQDPGLGLRLIYFSYDVKMKEKGDIPEGYSVSREKKERFSLILESASTNQTSMYLCASSPPGIDTQYFGPGTRLTVL.

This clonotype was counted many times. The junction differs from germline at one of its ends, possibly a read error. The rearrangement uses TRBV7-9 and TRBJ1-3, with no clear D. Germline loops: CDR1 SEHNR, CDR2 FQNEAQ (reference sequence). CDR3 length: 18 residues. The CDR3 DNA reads TGTGCCAGCAGCTCCTCAGGCGGAACTTGGTTGTCTGAAAACACCATATATTTT. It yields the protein CASSSSGGTWLSENTIYF.

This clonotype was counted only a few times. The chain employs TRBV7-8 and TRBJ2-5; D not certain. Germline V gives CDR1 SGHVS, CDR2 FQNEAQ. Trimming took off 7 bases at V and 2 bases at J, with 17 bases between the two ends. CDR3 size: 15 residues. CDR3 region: CASIQEYNTQETQYF. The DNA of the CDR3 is TGTGCCAGCATCCAGGAGTACAATACTCAAGAGACCCAGTACTTC.

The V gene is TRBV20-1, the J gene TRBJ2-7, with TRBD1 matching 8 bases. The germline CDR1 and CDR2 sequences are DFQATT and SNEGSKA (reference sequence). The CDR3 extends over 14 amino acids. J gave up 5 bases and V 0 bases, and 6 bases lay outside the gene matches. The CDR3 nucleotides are TGCAGTGCTAGAGAAGTCAGGGGGCTACACGAGCAGTACTTC. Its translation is CSAREVRGLHEQYF.

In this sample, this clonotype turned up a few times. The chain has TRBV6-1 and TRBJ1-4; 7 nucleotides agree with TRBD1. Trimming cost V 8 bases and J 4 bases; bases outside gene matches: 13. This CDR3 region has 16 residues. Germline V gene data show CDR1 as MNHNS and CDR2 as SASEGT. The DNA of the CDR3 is TGTGCCAGCGCCGCAAGTGTGGGACAGATTAATGAAAAACTGTTTTTT. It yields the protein CASAASVGQINEKLFF.

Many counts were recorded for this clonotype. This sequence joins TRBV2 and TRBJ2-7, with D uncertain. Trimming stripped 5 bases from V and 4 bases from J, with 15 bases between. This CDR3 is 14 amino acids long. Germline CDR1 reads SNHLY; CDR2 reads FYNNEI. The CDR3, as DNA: TGTGCCAGCAGTCGAAACAGCGTAGCATACGAGCAGTACTTC. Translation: CASSRNSVAYEQYF.

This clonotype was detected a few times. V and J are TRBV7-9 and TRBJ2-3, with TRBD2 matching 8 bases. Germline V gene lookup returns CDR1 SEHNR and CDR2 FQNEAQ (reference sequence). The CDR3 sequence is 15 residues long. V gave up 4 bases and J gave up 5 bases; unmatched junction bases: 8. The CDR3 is CASSYGGLAGDTQYF. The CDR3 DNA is TGTGCCAGCAGCTACGGAGGGCTAGCGGGAGATACGCAGTATTTT.

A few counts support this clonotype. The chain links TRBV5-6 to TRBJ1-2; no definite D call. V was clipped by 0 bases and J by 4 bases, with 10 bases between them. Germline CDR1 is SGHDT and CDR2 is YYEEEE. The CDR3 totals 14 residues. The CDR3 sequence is CASSLARTAYGYTF. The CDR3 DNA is TGTGCCAGCAGCTTGGCCAGGACGGCCTATGGCTACACCTTC.

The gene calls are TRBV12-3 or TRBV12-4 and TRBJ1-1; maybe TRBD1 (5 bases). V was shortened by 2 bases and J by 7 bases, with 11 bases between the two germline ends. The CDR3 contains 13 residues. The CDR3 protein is CASSLQGNGEAFF. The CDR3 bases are TGTGCCAGCAGTTTACAGGGCAATGGTGAAGCTTTCTTT.

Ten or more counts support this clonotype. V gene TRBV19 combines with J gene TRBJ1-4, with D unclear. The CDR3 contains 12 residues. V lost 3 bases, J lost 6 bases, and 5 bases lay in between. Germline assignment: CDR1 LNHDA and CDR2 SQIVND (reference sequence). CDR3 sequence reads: CASSIRDEKLFF. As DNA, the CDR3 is TGTGCCAGTAGTATTCGGGATGAAAAACTGTTTTTT.

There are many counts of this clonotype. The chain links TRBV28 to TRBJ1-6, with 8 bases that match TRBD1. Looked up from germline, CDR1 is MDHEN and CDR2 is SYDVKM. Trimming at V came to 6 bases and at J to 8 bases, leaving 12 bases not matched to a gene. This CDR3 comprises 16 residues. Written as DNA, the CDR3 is TGTGCCAGCAGCTTAACATTGGGACAGGCGGATTCACCCCTCCACTTT. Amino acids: CASSLTLGQADSPLHF.

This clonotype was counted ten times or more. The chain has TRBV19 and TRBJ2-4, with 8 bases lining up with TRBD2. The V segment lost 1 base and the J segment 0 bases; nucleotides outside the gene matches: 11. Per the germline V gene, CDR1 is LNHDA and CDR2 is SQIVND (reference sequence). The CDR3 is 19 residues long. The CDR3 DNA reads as TGTGCCAGTAGTATAGGATGGTTAGCGGGAAGACTAGCCAAAAACATTCAGTACTTC. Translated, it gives CASSIGWLAGRLAKNIQYF. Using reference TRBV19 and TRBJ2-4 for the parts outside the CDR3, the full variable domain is DGGITQSPKYLFRKEGQNVTLSCEQNLNHDAMYWYRQDPGQGLRLIYYSQIVNDFQKGDIAEGYSVSREKKESFPLTVTSAQKNPTAFYLCASSIGWLAGRLAKNIQYFGAGTRLSVL.

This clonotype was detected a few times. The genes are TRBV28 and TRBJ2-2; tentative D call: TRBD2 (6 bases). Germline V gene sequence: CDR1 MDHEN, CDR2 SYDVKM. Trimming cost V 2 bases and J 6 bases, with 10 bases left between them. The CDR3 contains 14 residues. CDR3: CASSLPSGAGELFF. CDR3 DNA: TGTGCCAGCAGTTTACCCTCGGGAGCCGGGGAGCTGTTTTTT.

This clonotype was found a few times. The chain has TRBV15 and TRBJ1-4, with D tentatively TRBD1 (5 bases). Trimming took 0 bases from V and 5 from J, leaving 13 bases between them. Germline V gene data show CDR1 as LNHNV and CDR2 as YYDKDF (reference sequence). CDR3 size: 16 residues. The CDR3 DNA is TGTGCCACCAGCAGAGATTTTCCGGGGACGAATGAAAAACTGTTTTTT. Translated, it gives CATSRDFPGTNEKLFF.

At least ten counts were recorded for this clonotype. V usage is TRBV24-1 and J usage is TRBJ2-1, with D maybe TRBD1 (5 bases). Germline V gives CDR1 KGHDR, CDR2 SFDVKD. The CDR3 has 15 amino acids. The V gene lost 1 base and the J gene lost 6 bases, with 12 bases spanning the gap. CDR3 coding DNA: TGTGCCACCAGTGATTTCTTGGGGCCTAGCAATGAGCAGTTCTTC. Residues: CATSDFLGPSNEQFF.